The present T cell receptor beta chain was sequenced within a study of T cells in Graves' hyperthyroidism and ophthalmopathy (dated by TCRdb to the late 2010s). A note on the overall study: Peripheral blood was collected at initial diagnosis, before any treatment. A discovery cohort of about 95 patients, 43 with Graves' ophthalmopathy and about 60 with stable Graves' hyperthyroidism, was used to find distinguishing TCR V-J signatures. Prospective prediction of ophthalmopathy was tested in an independent validation cohort of 18 to 20 hyperthyroidism patients and around 16 patients who later progressed to ophthalmopathy. After sampling, hyperthyroidism patients received methimazole starting at 30 mg daily, and ophthalmopathy patients received high-dose intravenous methylprednisolone. In about 6 Graves' hyperthyroidism patients, the study also compared T-cell repertoires from thyroid tissue with T-cell repertoires from blood. The 75 to 100 discovery patients were divided at random into training and test sets in a 7:3 ratio. The paper reports TCR Vbeta CDR3 sequencing of approximately 140 peripheral blood samples: 40 to 45 ophthalmopathy, fewer than 80 hyperthyroidism and roughly 17 progressor patients.

This clonotype was seen ten or more times. Its specific antigen is unknown. Base qualities are not provided; no much larger clone lies one nucleotide away. A patient counted as having stable Graves' hyperthyroidism if no progression to ophthalmopathy occurred over 18 months of follow-up. Hyperthyroidism patients were aged 18 to 65 years and newly diagnosed, with disease duration of less than 2 months. Any patient with an uncontrolled infection, another autoimmune disease, pregnancy or lactation was excluded. Diagnoses relied on clinical symptoms, serum thyroxine and TRAb, thyroid ultrasound and orbital computed tomography. PBMCs were separated from about 10 ml of fresh peripheral blood using Ficoll-Paque density gradient centrifugation. Total RNA was extracted using Trizol reagent, and RNA quality was assessed on an Agilent 2100 Bioanalyzer. The TCR beta CDR3 regions were amplified from the RNA transcripts. The TCR CDR3 was subjected to a first round of RT-PCR using the HTBI primer set and the Qiagen OneStep RT-PCR kit. A second multiplex PCR round built the libraries, followed by size selection and purification. Sequencing of the libraries was done on an Illumina HiSeq2000 using paired-end 100 bp reads. The authors' analysis ran thus. SOAPnuke was used to process the raw data, with reads discarded if the reads contained adapters or uncalled bases, had a mean Phred below 15, or lacked an exact constant-primer or identifier match. COPE v1.2.5 was used to merge the high-quality paired reads, and each unique nucleotide sequence was defined as a clonotype. MiTCR v1.1 was used to align the clonotypes against IMGT TRBV, TRBD and TRBJ reference segments. The analysis was restricted to V-J combinations with a frequency above 0.0001, which together covered 98% to 99.2% of the repertoires. A TCS score was defined as the ratio between F50 (clonal expansion) and ExV (chaos), using BLOSUM62-based TCRdist between CDR3 peptides within each V-J. Welch's t-statistics and random forest reduced roughly 500 V-J features to fewer than 15, which were used in a naive Bayes classifier (R e1071). The public reads were quality trimmed at Q25 with fastp and then assembled into clones with MiXCR by TCRdb, keeping productive beta chains. Here each entry gathers all rows of one CDR3 protein and keeps the most common genes and DNA. The V and J calls and clone size are TCRdb's, not the authors'. The sample contains fewer than 350,000 distinct CDR3 sequences, 21% of them found a single time. The ten largest make up over 40% of the sample.

The germline V gene (reference sequence) provides CDR1 DFQATT and CDR2 SNEGSKA. At the junction V is shortened by 3 bases and J by 7 bases, with 12 bases in between. CDR3 length: 12 amino acids, cysteine to phenylalanine. The kept DNA is CDR3 alone, 36 bases in frame from the first base. Results and caveats for the whole study, not just this receptor: In validation, progression to ophthalmopathy was predicted by the model with 70.59% sensitivity and nearly 75% specificity, a median of about 6 months before onset. Blood samples also contained most of the expanded thyroid clonotypes (frequency above 0.001), which suggests that blood repertoires may reflect thyroid immune responses. In cross-validation, a model built on a 13 V-J signature told ophthalmopathy apart from stable hyperthyroidism with 87.88% sensitivity and approximately 81% specificity, and in testing the same model reached 80%/75%. No statistical method was used to set the sample size in advance, and investigators knew the group allocation.

The TCR was taken from a woman aged 45-60 years with Graves' hyperthyroidism. The sequenced sample was blood. The chain is made from TRBV20-1 and TRBJ2-5, with a tentative D gene TRBD2 over 5 matching bases. The CDR3 loop reads CSASERVWTQYF. The nucleotide sequence is given as TGCAGTGCTAGTGAGAGGGTCTGGACCCAGTACTTC.